What follows are 27 T cell receptor beta chains derived from one specimen sequenced in a study of T-cell reconstitution after alpha-beta-depleted transplantation in children (dated by TCRdb to about 2016). The library was obtained by PCR. Sequencing took place on an Illumina HiSeq 2500. TCR libraries were prepared with molecular barcoding, using unique molecular identifiers to normalize TCRbeta repertoire quantification. Through fastp at Q25 and MiXCR, TCRdb rebuilt clones from the public reads, retaining in-frame beta chains. Records with the same CDR3 protein are collapsed into one entry carrying the most frequent genes and DNA. The sample includes about 540,000 distinct CDR3 sequences, with roughly 18% observed a single time. The ten largest clones represent approximately 3% of the sample. The starting material was PBMCs from the stem cell graft donor, obtained from the stem cell graft. These receptors came from a human donor who donated a stem cell graft to a child with acute lymphoblastic leukemia.

This clonotype showed up just a few times. The rearrangement uses TRBV27 and TRBJ2-6, with TRBD1 matching over 7 bases. The V segment lost 5 bases and the J segment 0 bases; nucleotides outside the gene matches: 10. The germline V gene has CDR1 MNHEY and CDR2 SMNVEV (reference sequence). This CDR3 is 18 amino acids long. The DNA for the CDR3 is TGTGCCAGCAGTACGACAGGGATTAACAGCTCTGGGGCCAACGTCCTGACTTTC. Translating gives CASSTTGINSSGANVLTF. The full variable domain, rest sourced from reference TRBV27 and TRBJ2-6, is EAQVTQNPRYLITVTGKKLTVTCSQNMNHEYMSWYRQDPGLGLRQIYYSMNVEVTDKGDVPEGYKVSRKEKRNFPLILESPSPNQTSLYFCASSTTGINSSGANVLTFGAGSRLTVL.

Of note for this clonotype: A much larger clonotype is one base distant, so this may be a read error. The CDR3 does not close with the conserved phenylalanine or tryptophan, likely indicating a read error. The CDR3 DNA reads as TGTGCCAGCAGTTTGGTCCAGTTCTACAATGAGCAGTTCTTG. Protein product: CASSLVQFYNEQFL. The J gene is TRBJ2-1, the V gene TRBV27; no definite D call. The V gene lost 3 bases and the J gene lost 3 bases, with 9 bases spanning the gap. The germline CDR1 and CDR2 sequences are MNHEY and SMNVEV (reference sequence). CDR3 length: 14 amino acids.

This clonotype showed up just a few times. The chain uses TRBV14 and TRBJ2-5; D remains unclear. The CDR3 contains 12 residues. In germline, CDR1 is SGHDN, CDR2 FVKESK. Between the trimmed V and J ends, which lost 1 base and 11 bases, there was a span of 11 bases. CDR3 sequence (DNA): TGTGCCAGCAGCCAAGTTACAAGATTTCAGTACTTC. It codes for CASSQVTRFQYF.

On this clonotype: The junction and the germline gene differ at one end; a read error may be behind it. The gene calls are TRBV20-1 and TRBJ1-4, with 7 positions matching TRBD1. Germline-derived CDR1 and CDR2 are DFQATT and SNEGSKA (reference sequence). CDR3 length: 16 residues. The CDR3 loop reads CSTVGRDSPSNKKLFF. DNA of the CDR3: TGCAGTACTGTAGGACGGGACAGCCCTTCTAATAAAAAACTGTTTTTT.

The chain uses TRBV4-1 and TRBJ2-7, with D possibly being TRBD1 (6 bases). The CDR3 has 14 amino acids. Germline loops: CDR1 MGHRA, CDR2 YSYEKL. Between the trimmed V and J ends, which lost 6 bases and 2 bases, there was a span of 14 bases. DNA for the CDR3: TGCGCCAGCAGAAGACAGGCTAGTACCTACGAGCAGTACTTC. Its protein product is CASRRQASTYEQYF.

This clonotype was seen a handful of times. The chain employs TRBV5-1 and TRBJ2-7; 9 bases match TRBD2. Unmatched junction bases numbered 11, after V lost 0 bases and J lost 1 base. Germline V gene data show CDR1 as SGHRS and CDR2 as YFSETQ. The CDR3 consists of 18 residues. CDR3 nucleotides: TGCGCCAGCAGCTTGGAGGAGGCGGGAGGGCCGGCATCCTACGAGCAGTACTTC. As protein: CASSLEEAGGPASYEQYF.

This chain connects TRBV24-1 to TRBJ2-7; tentatively, D is TRBD2 (6 bases). Trimming removed 4 bases from V and 3 bases from J, with 15 bases in between. The CDR3 consists of 15 residues. Germline CDR1 is KGHDR and CDR2 is SFDVKD. CDR3 sequence: CATSDSGTSIYEQYF. The CDR3 nucleotides read TGTGCCACCAGTGACTCCGGGACTTCAATCTACGAGCAGTACTTC.

This clonotype was recorded a few times. The chain has TRBV5-6 and TRBJ2-1; TRBD1 or TRBD2 may be the D gene (5 bases each). Germline CDR1 reads SGHDT; CDR2 reads YYEEEE. Trimming removed 6 bases at V and 4 bases at J, with 23 bases between. The CDR3 covers 17 residues. The CDR3 here is CASNPLVRRGLYNEQFF. DNA of the CDR3: TGTGCCAGCAACCCCTTAGTCCGCCGGGGCCTTTACAATGAGCAGTTCTTC.

This clonotype was picked up a small number of times. The chain is built from TRBV12-3 or TRBV12-4 and TRBJ1-4; the D gene is possibly TRBD1 (6 bases). The CDR3 is 14 residues long. Trimming shortened V by 6 bases and J by 4 bases, and 12 bases separated the two germline ends. The CDR3 sequence is CASSRDTFNEKLFF. CDR3 DNA: TGTGCCAGCAGCCGGGACACGTTTAATGAAAAACTGTTTTTT.

This clonotype was observed a handful of times. The chain carries TRBV13 and TRBJ2-7; the D gene is possibly TRBD2 (5 bases). Trimming left V 4 bases short and J 6 bases short, with 16 bases between. Germline V CDR1 and CDR2: PRHDT, FYEKMQ (reference sequence). CDR3 length: 14 amino acids. CDR3 DNA: TGTGCCAGCAGCTCACGGACCCCCGGGGTCGAGCAGTACTTC. Protein product: CASSSRTPGVEQYF.

The chain is built from TRBV7-3 and TRBJ1-1; D is possibly TRBD1 (6 bases). Germline lookup yields CDR1 SGHTA and CDR2 FQGTGA. The CDR3 sequence is 14 residues long. V was cut by 3 bases and J by 2 bases, with 10 bases left in between. CDR3 nucleotide sequence: TGTGCCAGCAGCTTTGGCGGGACAAACACTGAAGCTTTCTTT. Protein: CASSFGGTNTEAFF.

The rearrangement uses TRBV29-1 and TRBJ1-1, with D perhaps matching TRBD1 (6 bases). The CDR3 consists of 13 residues. The V end lost 3 bases, the J end lost 5 bases, and 13 bases lay between the germline ends. Germline V gene sequence: CDR1 SQVTM, CDR2 ANQGSEA. The CDR3 here is CSVDQARGTEAFF. CDR3 coding DNA: TGCAGCGTTGATCAGGCCAGGGGAACTGAAGCTTTCTTT.

This sequence joins TRBV25-1 and TRBJ2-7; TRBD1 or TRBD2 may be the D gene (5 bases each). V lost 8 bases, J lost 6 bases, and 20 bases lay in between. The CDR3 consists of 14 residues. Per germline, CDR1 MGHDK and CDR2 SYGVNS. The CDR3 sequence is CASWGKRILREQYF. The CDR3 bases are TGTGCCAGCTGGGGGAAGCGTATCCTCCGCGAGCAGTACTTC.

This clonotype turned up a few times. V is TRBV24-1 and J is TRBJ2-3; 8 bases match TRBD1. Germline trimming cut 3 bases from V and 4 bases from J; bases unmatched to any gene: 8. Germline V gives CDR1 KGHDR, CDR2 SFDVKD. The CDR3 totals 16 residues. This CDR3 is CATSDPTGAFADTQYF. CDR3 nucleotide sequence: TGTGCCACCAGTGATCCGACAGGGGCTTTTGCAGATACGCAGTATTTT.

J is TRBJ2-1 and V is TRBV24-1; TRBD2 matches at 10 bases. With 5 bases clipped from V and 3 bases from J, the junction kept 6 bases outside the gene matches. Germline V gene data show CDR1 as KGHDR and CDR2 as SFDVKD. CDR3 length: 16 amino acids. The CDR3 region has the DNA TGTGCCACCAGTGCTAACCTAGCGGGGGACTACAATGAGCAGTTCTTC. Its translation: CATSANLAGDYNEQFF.

This clonotype was seen only a few times. This sequence joins TRBV7-4 and TRBJ2-2, with D perhaps matching TRBD2 (6 bases). CDR1 SGHVT and CDR2 SQSDAQ come from the germline V gene. V was pared by 1 base and J by 5 bases, with 11 bases between. The CDR3 consists of 15 residues. CDR3 in amino acids: CASSLERERTGELFF. The DNA for the CDR3 is TGTGCCAGCAGCTTAGAACGGGAGCGAACCGGGGAGCTGTTTTTT.

This clonotype was seen a few times. The chain combines TRBV7-9 with TRBJ1-1; TRBD1 matches at 10 bases. Germline V gene sequence: CDR1 SEHNR, CDR2 FQNEAQ (reference sequence). Unmatched junction bases numbered 9, after V lost 5 bases and J lost 3 bases. The CDR3 is made up of 16 amino acids. For the CDR3, the DNA is TGTGCCAGCAGCAACCCGACAGGGGGCGAGGACACTGAAGCTTTCTTT. Translated: CASSNPTGGEDTEAFF.

V is TRBV19 and J is TRBJ2-1; D is unresolved. The V end lost 7 bases, the J end lost 10 bases, and 11 bases lay between the germline ends. Germline assignment: CDR1 LNHDA and CDR2 SQIVND (reference sequence). The CDR3 is 11 amino acids. The chain's CDR3 is CASTTFGEQFF. CDR3 coding DNA: TGTGCCAGTACCACATTCGGGGAGCAGTTCTTC.

This clonotype was detected a few times. J is TRBJ1-1 and V is TRBV20-1, with unresolved D. The CDR3 runs 15 residues. Deletions cut 2 bases from V and 0 bases from J, with 13 bases between. Germline V gene sequence: CDR1 DFQATT, CDR2 SNEGSKA (reference sequence). The CDR3 DNA sequence: TGCAGTGCTAGATTGTGGGCAGGAGTGAACACTGAAGCTTTCTTT. It encodes CSARLWAGVNTEAFF.

The V and J genes are TRBV5-1 and TRBJ2-2; the D is unclear. Trimming removed 2 bases at V and 0 bases at J, with 8 bases between. The CDR3 is made up of 15 amino acids. Germline V lookup: CDR1 SGHRS, CDR2 YFSETQ. This CDR3 is CASSFQVANTGELFF. CDR3 coding DNA: TGCGCCAGCAGCTTCCAGGTTGCGAACACCGGGGAGCTGTTTTTT.

This clonotype was observed a few times. V and J are TRBV20-1 and TRBJ2-1, with 11 nucleotides matching TRBD2. The germline CDR1 and CDR2 sequences are DFQATT and SNEGSKA (reference sequence). V shed 5 bases, J shed 6 bases, and the junction held 12 bases outside the gene matches. CDR3 length: 16 residues. The CDR3 protein is CSAGVTSGSRFNEQFF. The CDR3 coding sequence is TGCAGTGCTGGGGTTACTAGCGGGAGTAGGTTCAATGAGCAGTTCTTC.

This clonotype was observed once. The chain has TRBV3-1 and TRBJ2-7; 13 nucleotides line up with TRBD2. In germline, CDR1 is LGHDT, CDR2 YNNKEL (reference sequence). CDR3 length: 20 residues. Germline trimming cut 1 base from V and 3 bases from J; bases unmatched to any gene: 15. In nucleotides, the CDR3 is TGTGCCAGCAGCCAAGCAGGACTAGCGGGAGTAAAGGGGTGGTTCTACGAGCAGTACTTC. Amino acid sequence: CASSQAGLAGVKGWFYEQYF.

The gene calls are TRBV25-1 and TRBJ1-3; tentative D call: TRBD1 (6 bases). Looked up from germline, CDR1 is MGHDK and CDR2 is SYGVNS. CDR3 length: 14 residues. Trimming shortened V by 4 bases and J by 2 bases, and 9 bases separated the two germline ends. CDR3 sequence (DNA): TGTGCCAGCAGTGTAGGGGGGGCTGGAAACACCATATATTTT. It yields the protein CASSVGGAGNTIYF.

A few counts support this clonotype. The chain carries TRBV20-1 and TRBJ1-5; D is unclear. Trimming removed 5 bases at V and 0 bases at J, with 11 bases between. Per the germline V gene, CDR1 is DFQATT and CDR2 is SNEGSKA (reference sequence). CDR3 size: 14 residues. CDR3 DNA sequence: TGCAGTGCTGAGAGAGGGAATAGCAATCAGCCCCAGCATTTT. Protein product: CSAERGNSNQPQHF.

The CDR3 DNA sequence: TGTGCCAGCAGCTTAGGCCTGTTTGGGGGAATGAACACTGAAGCTTTCTTT. Its translation: CASSLGLFGGMNTEAFF. The chain combines TRBV13 with TRBJ1-1; TRBD1 is a possible D gene (5 bases). V lost 0 bases, J lost 0 bases, and 14 bases lay in between. The CDR3 runs to 17 residues. The germline V gene encodes CDR1 PRHDT and CDR2 FYEKMQ (reference sequence).

This rearrangement joins TRBV20-1 to TRBJ1-1; 11 positions match TRBD1. The CDR3 totals 15 residues. Unmatched junction bases numbered 13, after V lost 6 bases and J lost 7 bases. CDR1 and CDR2 from the germline V gene are DFQATT and SNEGSKA (reference sequence). CDR3 sequence: CSARHLDRGRGEAFF. The CDR3 DNA reads TGCAGTGCCCGACACCTGGACAGGGGGCGCGGTGAAGCTTTCTTT.

This clonotype was seen more than once but under ten times. The chain combines TRBV12-3 or TRBV12-4 with TRBJ2-7, with TRBD2 matching 9 bases. With V trimmed by 10 bases and J by 8 bases, 12 bases remained unmatched. This CDR3 region has 13 residues. CDR3 nucleotide sequence: TGTGCCATCTGCGGGACTAGCTGCTCCCAGCAGTACTTC. It yields the protein CAICGTSCSQQYF.